This paragraph covers one TCR beta chain sequence. V shed 5 bases and J 2 bases; nucleotides not matched to a gene: 2. CDR1 SEHNR and CDR2 FQNEAQ come from the germline V gene (reference sequence). This CDR3 comprises 14 residues. The entry originates in a study of blood T cell repertoires in COVID-19. Some clones are missing from TCRdb's copy, which holds only in-frame ones; the method was immunoSEQ multiplex PCR. Altogether about 240,000 clones are present, about 84% being singletons, with the ten largest covering 9% to 15%. Sequencing input: peripheral blood. V usage is TRBV7-9 and J usage is TRBJ1-5; 8 nucleotides line up with TRBD1. The receptor's source is a man older than 75 with acute or convalescent COVID-19. The CDR3 here is CASSRGQGNQPQHF. In DNA form, the CDR3 reads TGTGCCAGCAGCCGGGGACAGGGCAATCAGCCCCAGCATTTT. Full variable domain (missing parts from reference TRBV7-9 and TRBJ1-5): DTGVSQNPRHKITKRGQNVTFRCDPISEHNRLYWYRQTLGQGPEFLTYFQNEAQLEKSRLLSDRFSAERPKGSFSTLEIQRTEQGDSAMYLCASSRGQGNQPQHFGDGTRLSIL.